A selection of T cell receptor beta chains follows, all from one sample in a study of long-term antiretroviral therapy in people with HIV. Sequenced by immunoSEQ multiplex PCR; TCRdb stores in-frame clones only, minus some. The table lists 35,000 or so clones, roughly 85% of them singletons. This specimen consisted of unsorted PBMCs, obtained 2.2 years after starting antiretroviral therapy. Receptor source: a man between 18 and 35 years old with HIV. The CDR3 runs from the conserved cysteine through the conserved F or W. Each record gives: clone size, D gene, J gene, V gene, CDR3 length, CDR3 protein, CDR3 DNA. D genes are given only for firm matches. The size entry is marked missing in some rows and otherwise reads once, few, many or a size class.

clone size: NA
D gene: TRBD2
J gene: TRBJ2-1
V gene: TRBV6-4
CDR3 length: 15
CDR3 protein: CASRVAGSSYNEQFF
CDR3 DNA: TGTGCCAGCAGGGTAGCGGGTAGCTCCTACAATGAGCAGTTCTTC

clone size: NA
D gene: NA
J gene: TRBJ1-1
V gene: TRBV5-5
CDR3 length: 15
CDR3 protein: CASSLGGEVYTEAFF
CDR3 DNA: TGTGCCAGCAGCTTGGGGGGGGAAGTTTACACTGAAGCTTTCTTT

clone size: few
D gene: NA
J gene: TRBJ1-1
V gene: TRBV11-2
CDR3 length: 14
CDR3 protein: CASSPSSGATEAFF
CDR3 DNA: TGTGCCAGCAGCCCTAGTAGTGGGGCTACTGAAGCTTTCTTT

clone size: few
D gene: NA
J gene: TRBJ1-5
V gene: TRBV5-6
CDR3 length: 12
CDR3 protein: CASSRYNQPQHF
CDR3 DNA: TGTGCCAGCAGCCGTTACAATCAGCCCCAGCATTTT

clone size: NA
D gene: NA
J gene: TRBJ2-3
V gene: TRBV30
CDR3 length: 10
CDR3 protein: CAWSGDTQYF
CDR3 DNA: TGTGCCTGGTCGGGGGATACGCAGTATTTT

clone size: NA
D gene: TRBD2
J gene: TRBJ2-2
V gene: TRBV2
CDR3 length: 17
CDR3 protein: CASSEGLAGGLFGELFF
CDR3 DNA: TGTGCCAGCAGTGAAGGTCTAGCGGGGGGTTTGTTTGGGGAGCTGTTTTTT

clone size: NA
D gene: NA
J gene: TRBJ2-2
V gene: TRBV7-9
CDR3 length: 14
CDR3 protein: CASSAPEGTGELFF
CDR3 DNA: TGTGCCAGCAGCGCCCCCGAGGGCACCGGGGAGCTGTTTTTT

clone size: NA
D gene: TRBD1
J gene: TRBJ2-5
V gene: TRBV18
CDR3 length: 14
CDR3 protein: CASSSGQGAVTQYF
CDR3 DNA: TGTGCCAGCTCATCAGGACAGGGGGCGGTGACCCAGTACTTC

clone size: NA
D gene: NA
J gene: TRBJ2-7
V gene: TRBV6-5
CDR3 length: 14
CDR3 protein: CASSPGGSVYEQYF
CDR3 DNA: TGTGCCAGCAGCCCCGGAGGGTCGGTCTACGAGCAGTACTTC

clone size: NA
D gene: TRBD1
J gene: TRBJ2-7
V gene: TRBV2
CDR3 length: 15
CDR3 protein: CASSLGRTGRYEQYF
CDR3 DNA: TGTGCCAGCAGTCTCGGCAGGACAGGCCGCTACGAGCAGTACTTC

clone size: NA
D gene: NA
J gene: TRBJ2-7
V gene: TRBV2
CDR3 length: 14
CDR3 protein: CASSEEGSSYEQYF
CDR3 DNA: TGTGCCAGCAGCGAGGAGGGTAGCTCCTACGAGCAGTACTTC

clone size: NA
D gene: NA
J gene: TRBJ2-2
V gene: TRBV4-2
CDR3 length: 14
CDR3 protein: CASSLQRDTGELFF
CDR3 DNA: TGTGCCAGCAGCCTCCAAAGAGACACCGGGGAGCTGTTTTTT

clone size: few
D gene: NA
J gene: TRBJ1-5
V gene: TRBV27
CDR3 length: 13
CDR3 protein: CASSLGVWQPQHF
CDR3 DNA: TGTGCCAGCAGTTTGGGGGTCTGGCAGCCCCAGCATTTT

clone size: few
D gene: NA
J gene: TRBJ1-2
V gene: TRBV2
CDR3 length: 15
CDR3 protein: CASSEGRGGIYGYTF
CDR3 DNA: TGTGCCAGCAGTGAAGGCAGGGGAGGAATATATGGCTACACCTTC

clone size: NA
D gene: TRBD2
J gene: TRBJ2-5
V gene: TRBV18
CDR3 length: 15
CDR3 protein: CASSPPSRGDGTQYF
CDR3 DNA: TGTGCCAGCTCACCACCCAGCCGGGGGGATGGGACCCAGTACTTC

clone size: NA
D gene: TRBD1
J gene: TRBJ1-4
V gene: TRBV6-6
CDR3 length: 16
CDR3 protein: CASSYPTTGEGEKLFF
CDR3 DNA: TGTGCCAGCAGTTACCCTACGACAGGGGAGGGTGAAAAACTGTTTTTT

clone size: NA
D gene: NA
J gene: TRBJ2-1
V gene: TRBV5-1
CDR3 length: 16
CDR3 protein: CASTVFPGQSSDEQFF
CDR3 DNA: TGCGCCAGCACAGTATTTCCGGGCCAGTCCTCGGATGAGCAGTTCTTC

clone size: NA
D gene: NA
J gene: TRBJ1-2
V gene: TRBV30
CDR3 length: 15
CDR3 protein: CAWRAQRPSNYGYTF
CDR3 DNA: TGTGCCTGGAGGGCGCAAAGGCCTTCCAACTATGGCTACACCTTC

clone size: NA
D gene: NA
J gene: TRBJ2-7
V gene: TRBV18
CDR3 length: 14
CDR3 protein: CASSPSSGTYEQYF
CDR3 DNA: TGTGCCAGCTCACCATCAAGCGGAACCTACGAGCAGTACTTC

clone size: NA
D gene: NA
J gene: TRBJ2-7
V gene: TRBV27
CDR3 length: 13
CDR3 protein: CASRSGVFYEQYF
CDR3 DNA: TGTGCCAGCAGATCGGGGGTCTTCTACGAGCAGTACTTC

clone size: NA
D gene: NA
J gene: TRBJ1-6
V gene: TRBV19
CDR3 length: 16
CDR3 protein: CASTLEGNNRNSPLHF
CDR3 DNA: TGTGCCAGTACCCTAGAGGGGAATAACAGAAATTCACCCCTCCACTTT

clone size: NA
D gene: TRBD1
J gene: TRBJ2-7
V gene: TRBV5-4
CDR3 length: 15
CDR3 protein: CASSRTGTAKYEQYF
CDR3 DNA: TGTGCCAGCAGTCGTACCGGGACAGCAAAGTACGAGCAGTACTTC

clone size: NA
D gene: NA
J gene: TRBJ2-2
V gene: TRBV5-1
CDR3 length: 15
CDR3 protein: CASSFSGSNTGELFF
CDR3 DNA: TGCGCCAGCAGCTTTAGCGGAAGTAACACCGGGGAGCTGTTTTTT

clone size: NA
D gene: NA
J gene: TRBJ2-7
V gene: TRBV11-2
CDR3 length: 15
CDR3 protein: CASSLEAGGAYEQYF
CDR3 DNA: TGTGCCAGCAGCTTAGAGGCGGGCGGAGCCTACGAGCAGTACTTC

clone size: NA
D gene: NA
J gene: TRBJ2-7
V gene: TRBV5-1
CDR3 length: 14
CDR3 protein: CASSLGGDNYEQYF
CDR3 DNA: TGCGCCAGCAGCTTGGGGGGGGACAACTACGAGCAGTACTTC

clone size: NA
D gene: NA
J gene: TRBJ1-2
V gene: TRBV28
CDR3 length: 14
CDR3 protein: CASSRTPANYGYTF
CDR3 DNA: TGTGCCAGCAGCCGCACACCCGCTAACTATGGCTACACCTTC

clone size: NA
D gene: NA
J gene: TRBJ1-2
V gene: TRBV18
CDR3 length: 15
CDR3 protein: CASSPGGGDLYGYTF
CDR3 DNA: TGTGCCAGCTCACCGGGGGGGGGCGACCTCTATGGCTACACCTTC

clone size: NA
D gene: NA
J gene: TRBJ1-5
V gene: TRBV2
CDR3 length: 14
CDR3 protein: CASSEANPNQPQHF
CDR3 DNA: TGTGCCAGCAGTGAGGCCAATCCAAATCAGCCCCAGCATTTT

clone size: NA
D gene: NA
J gene: TRBJ1-1
V gene: TRBV7-8
CDR3 length: 14
CDR3 protein: CASSAQTVNTEAFF
CDR3 DNA: TGTGCCAGCAGCGCCCAGACAGTTAACACTGAAGCTTTCTTT

clone size: NA
D gene: NA
J gene: TRBJ1-4
V gene: TRBV6-5
CDR3 length: 14
CDR3 protein: CASSYGATNEKLFF
CDR3 DNA: TGTGCCAGCAGTTACGGGGCAACTAATGAAAAACTGTTTTTT

clone size: NA
D gene: NA
J gene: TRBJ2-2
V gene: TRBV21-1
CDR3 length: 14
CDR3 protein: CAEQGLAYTGELFF
CDR3 DNA: TGTGCCGAACAAGGACTAGCGTACACCGGGGAGCTGTTTTTT

clone size: NA
D gene: NA
J gene: TRBJ2-3
V gene: TRBV2
CDR3 length: 15
CDR3 protein: CASSAGSHSTDTQYF
CDR3 DNA: TGTGCCAGCAGTGCTGGATCCCATAGCACAGATACGCAGTATTTT

clone size: NA
D gene: TRBD1
J gene: TRBJ2-7
V gene: TRBV10-3
CDR3 length: 15
CDR3 protein: CATRGQGPSSYEQYF
CDR3 DNA: TGTGCCACCAGAGGACAGGGTCCGTCTAGCTACGAGCAGTACTTC

clone size: NA
D gene: TRBD1
J gene: TRBJ2-3
V gene: TRBV9
CDR3 length: 15
CDR3 protein: CASSATGGQPDTQYF
CDR3 DNA: TGTGCCAGCAGCGCGACAGGGGGCCAGCCAGATACGCAGTATTTT

clone size: NA
D gene: NA
J gene: TRBJ1-2
V gene: TRBV5-4
CDR3 length: 15
CDR3 protein: CASSLAKSGSSGYTF
CDR3 DNA: TGTGCCAGCAGCTTGGCCAAGTCGGGTTCAAGTGGCTACACCTTC

clone size: once
D gene: NA
J gene: TRBJ1-1
V gene: TRBV14
CDR3 length: 14
CDR3 protein: CASSQDHSLPSAFF
CDR3 DNA: TGTGCCAGCAGCCAAGATCATTCACTCCCTTCAGCTTTCTTT

clone size: NA
D gene: NA
J gene: TRBJ2-7
V gene: TRBV30
CDR3 length: 14
CDR3 protein: CAWSRQTISYEQYF
CDR3 DNA: TGTGCCTGGAGTAGGCAGACAATCTCCTACGAGCAGTACTTC

clone size: NA
D gene: TRBD1
J gene: TRBJ2-7
V gene: TRBV6-5
CDR3 length: 13
CDR3 protein: CASRGQGVYEQYF
CDR3 DNA: TGTGCCAGCAGGGGACAGGGGGTGTACGAGCAGTACTTC

clone size: NA
D gene: NA
J gene: TRBJ2-6
V gene: TRBV2
CDR3 length: 14
CDR3 protein: CASNGGGGANVLTF
CDR3 DNA: TGTGCCAGCAATGGGGGAGGTGGGGCCAACGTCCTGACTTTC

clone size: few
D gene: NA
J gene: TRBJ2-3
V gene: TRBV5-4
CDR3 length: 15
CDR3 protein: CASSQDMVGTDTQYF
CDR3 DNA: TGCGCCAGCAGCCAAGACATGGTAGGGACAGATACGCAGTATTTT